Shown below are 21 T cell receptor beta chains from a single sample sequenced in a study of regulatory T cells in long-lasting Graves disease. Arm-PCR of CDR3 regions and iRepertoire HTBI primers were used to build TCR beta libraries. TCRdb called the multiplex PCR reads again in MiXCR, with one record for every CDR3 protein. The table shows a few hundred thousand distinct CDR3 sequences, with 10% to 15% occurring only once. The time point is: newly diagnosed GD, antithyroid drugs for less than 3 months. PBMC RNA served as the TCR library source. The same sample was also studied in work on T cells in Graves' hyperthyroidism and ophthalmopathy.

Sample: peripheral blood mononuclear cells (PBMCs), taken at new diagnosis, from a patient treated with antithyroid drugs. Receptors were obtained from a woman between 18 and 29 years old with Graves disease.

This clonotype was detected a few times. The genes are TRBV27 and TRBJ2-1; perhaps TRBD2 as D (7 bases). V was clipped by 6 bases and J by 0 bases, with 12 bases between them. Germline V gives CDR1 MNHEY, CDR2 SMNVEV (reference sequence). CDR3 length: 15 residues. The CDR3 sequence: CASRRGGSSYNEQFF. The CDR3 coding sequence is TGTGCCAGCAGGAGGGGGGGGAGCTCCTACAATGAGCAGTTCTTC.

This clonotype was recorded many times. The V and J genes are TRBV12-3 or TRBV12-4 and TRBJ2-4, with D possibly being TRBD1 (6 bases). The CDR3 sequence is 15 residues long. Between the trimmed V and J ends, which lost 4 bases and 3 bases, there was a span of 13 bases. CDR3 nucleotides: TGTGCCAGCAGTTCCCCCCACAGGGACAAAAACATTCAGTACTTC. Residues: CASSSPHRDKNIQYF.

The V gene is TRBV5-4, the J gene TRBJ2-7, with D perhaps being TRBD1 or TRBD2 (5 bases each). CDR3 size: 14 residues. V was cut by 4 bases and J by 6 bases, with 17 bases left in between. Per the germline V gene, CDR1 is SGHNT and CDR2 is YYREEE (reference sequence). This CDR3 reads CASSPPGPSGEQYF. The DNA for the CDR3 is TGTGCCAGCAGCCCACCGGGACCATCGGGCGAGCAGTACTTC.

The sample holds many counts of this clonotype. This chain joins TRBV7-2 and TRBJ1-1; D is perhaps TRBD1 (5 bases). This CDR3 contains 17 residues. V was trimmed by 2 bases and J by 1 base, leaving 17 bases between them. CDR1 is SGHTA and CDR2 is FQGNSA in the germline V gene. CDR3 nucleotide sequence: TGTGCCAGCAGCTTAACCTCCCCCCGACAGCCGAACACTGAAGCTTTCTTT. Translating gives CASSLTSPRQPNTEAFF.

The table lists this clonotype with many counts. This chain connects TRBV7-2 to TRBJ2-3, with D possibly being TRBD2 (5 bases). This CDR3 spans 18 amino acids. Trimming left V 1 base short and J 5 bases short, with 22 bases between. CDR1 is SGHTA and CDR2 is FQGNSA in the germline V gene. The CDR3 coding sequence is TGTGCCAGCAGCTTAGATCCCCCGCGGGTGTTTATTAGAGATACGCAGTATTTT. It yields the protein CASSLDPPRVFIRDTQYF.

This clonotype turned up a few times. The chain uses TRBV2 and TRBJ2-3, with 7 bases lining up with TRBD1. The germline gives CDR1 SNHLY, CDR2 FYNNEI. The CDR3 has 13 residues. V lost 10 bases to trimming and J lost 5 bases; unmatched junction nucleotides: 9. The CDR3 bases are TGTGCCACAGGGGGTCGGAGTGGAGATACGCAGTATTTT. Translated: CATGGRSGDTQYF. The whole variable domain, remainder taken from reference TRBV2 and TRBJ2-3, is EPEVTQTPSHQVTQMGQEVILRCVPISNHLYFYWYRQILGQKVEFLVSFYNNEISEKSEIFDDQFSVERPDGSNFTLKIRSTKLEDSAMYFCATGGRSGDTQYFGPGTRLTVL.

In its sample, this clonotype was seen many times. The CDR3: CASSQGGGGAFF. DNA for the CDR3: TGTGCCAGCAGCCAAGGAGGTGGGGGAGCTTTCTTT. The genes are TRBV14 and TRBJ1-1, with a possible D match to TRBD1 (5 bases). Germline-derived CDR1 and CDR2 are SGHDN and FVKESK. This CDR3 spans 12 amino acids. Trimming removed 1 base from V and 10 bases from J, with 10 bases in between.

This clonotype was observed a handful of times. V usage is TRBV30 and J usage is TRBJ1-4; the match to TRBD1 covers 8 bases. J lost 4 bases, V lost 5 bases, and 0 bases had no gene match. The CDR3 totals 12 residues. CDR1 GTSNPN and CDR2 SVGIG come from the germline V gene (reference sequence). CDR3 in DNA: TGTGCCTGGGACAGGGGTAATGAAAAACTGTTTTTT. This codes for CAWDRGNEKLFF.

The J gene is TRBJ1-6, the V gene TRBV4-3; no clear D. V dropped 0 bases and J dropped 3 bases, with 15 bases sitting between them. This CDR3 contains 18 residues. The germline gives CDR1 LGHNA, CDR2 YSLEER. The CDR3 DNA follows: TGCGCCAGCAGCCAAGACCCCCTCGCTGTCAACTATAATTCACCCCTCCACTTT. Translating it yields CASSQDPLAVNYNSPLHF.

The chain uses TRBV28 and TRBJ1-1, with D unclear. Germline-derived CDR1 and CDR2 are MDHEN and SYDVKM. This CDR3 is 13 amino acids long. V dropped 4 bases and J dropped 10 bases, with 16 bases sitting between them. In DNA, the CDR3 is TGTGCCAGCAGTTCCCTGGTTGCCTCAGGAGCTTTCTTT. This sequence encodes CASSSLVASGAFF.

This clonotype was seen many times. The chain links TRBV5-1 to TRBJ2-7; D gene uncertain. The germline CDR1 and CDR2 sequences are SGHRS and YFSETQ. Trimming shortened V by 4 bases and J by 7 bases, and 21 bases separated the two germline ends. The CDR3 loop spans 15 amino acids. DNA of the CDR3: TGCGCCAGCAGCCCGCGGATAGGAGAAGTGAGGGAGCAGTACGTC. Translated: CASSPRIGEVREQYV.

This chain links TRBV6-1 with TRBJ1-1; D is uncertain. The end of the DNA fits TRBJ1-6 better, so the J call may be wrong. CDR3 length: 14 residues. Germline-derived CDR1 and CDR2 are MNHNS and SASEGT. The CDR3 coding sequence is TGTGCCAGCATGACGCGGCTCATCAATTCACCCCTCCACTTT. Translation: CASMTRLINSPLHF.

This clonotype was counted at least ten times. The chain uses TRBV5-1 and TRBJ2-3; 12 bases map to TRBD2. The length of the CDR3 is 19 residues. The trim removed 6 bases at V and 0 bases at J, leaving 14 bases unmatched. CDR1 and CDR2 (germline): SGHRS, YFSETQ. Written as DNA, the CDR3 is TGCGCCAGCACCCTGGCGACTAGCGGGGGCGGATCTAGCACAGATACGCAGTATTTT. Its translation is CASTLATSGGGSSTDTQYF.

This clonotype was seen ten or more times. The J gene is TRBJ2-7, the V gene TRBV28, with 11 bases that match TRBD2. The CDR3 runs 20 residues. Germline lookup yields CDR1 MDHEN and CDR2 SYDVKM. Trimming cost V 6 bases and J 0 bases; bases outside gene matches: 19. CDR3 sequence: CASSAPLGKGTSGISYEQYF. The CDR3, as DNA: TGTGCCAGCAGCGCCCCCCTTGGGAAGGGGACTAGCGGAATCTCCTACGAGCAGTACTTC.

This clonotype was seen ten or more times. V is TRBV7-2 and J is TRBJ1-1; D is ambiguous. Trimming took 1 base from V and 1 from J, leaving 10 bases between them. Germline V gives CDR1 SGHTA, CDR2 FQGNSA. This CDR3 is built from 15 residues. The CDR3 is CASSLEYFGNTEAFF. CDR3 in DNA: TGTGCCAGCAGCTTAGAATATTTCGGGAACACTGAAGCTTTCTTT.

This clonotype was counted between two and nine times. This may be a read error: a much more frequent sequence differs by one nucleotide. This chain uses TRBV6-2 or TRBV6-3 with TRBJ2-5; unclear D gene. V was pared by 2 bases and J by 4 bases, with 8 bases between. The CDR3 covers 13 residues. Germline-derived CDR1 and CDR2 are MNHEY and SVGEGT. CDR3 sequence reads: CASSYLGTETQYF. In DNA, the CDR3 is TGTGCCAGCAGTTACCTCGGCACAGAGACCCAGTACTTC.

This clonotype was counted a few times. The chain has TRBV6-1 and TRBJ1-1; 8 bases map to TRBD1. V was pared by 5 bases and J by 5 bases, with 7 bases of the junction left unmatched. CDR3 length equals 14 residues. Germline values: CDR1 MNHNS, CDR2 SASEGT. For the CDR3, the DNA is TGTGCCAGCAGTACCCGACAGGGGAGGACTGAAGCTTTCTTT. It encodes CASSTRQGRTEAFF.

CDR3: CASKGISYEQYF. As DNA, the CDR3 is TGTGCCAGTAAGGGAATATCCTACGAGCAGTACTTC. The V gene is TRBV19, the J gene TRBJ2-7; D remains ambiguous. Trimming left V 7 bases short and J 1 base short, with 8 bases between. The CDR3 runs 12 residues. Germline lookup yields CDR1 LNHDA and CDR2 SQIVND (reference sequence).

This clonotype was observed a handful of times. The chain is built from TRBV30 and TRBJ2-7, with TRBD1 identical over 8 bases. Looked up from germline, CDR1 is GTSNPN and CDR2 is SVGIG (reference sequence). The CDR3 runs to 14 residues. V was clipped by 3 bases and J by 7 bases; unmatched bases: 11. The CDR3 spells CAWRRDRGVGEQYF. The CDR3 region has the DNA TGTGCCTGGAGGAGAGACAGGGGTGTCGGGGAGCAGTACTTC.

This clonotype came up many times. This sequence joins TRBV7-8 and TRBJ2-7, with 7 bases that match TRBD1. The germline CDR1 and CDR2 sequences are SGHVS and FQNEAQ. V was pared by 5 bases and J by 2 bases, with 12 bases of the junction left unmatched. This CDR3 spans 16 amino acids. This CDR3 reads CASSPKIRGQTYEQYF. CDR3 bases: TGTGCCAGCAGCCCTAAGATAAGGGGGCAGACCTACGAGCAGTACTTC.

This clonotype was observed at least ten times. The J gene is TRBJ2-5, the V gene TRBV9; TRBD2 aligns across 14 bases. The trim removed 2 bases at V and 4 bases at J, leaving 10 bases unmatched. Germline loops: CDR1 SGDLS, CDR2 YYNGEE. The CDR3 runs to 18 residues. The CDR3 DNA reads TGTGCCAGCAGCGTGGGACTAGCGGGGGACAGAACTGGAGAGACCCAGTACTTC. Amino acid sequence: CASSVGLAGDRTGETQYF.